The 7 T cell receptor beta chains given below trace back to one sample, sequenced in a study of post-analysis software for immune sequencing data. Findings and caveats of the study: Five or six TRBV segments were more frequent in patients than controls; TRBV5-6, TRBV5-1 and TRBV20-1 belonged to this group.

Sequencing libraries made from TCR beta cDNA carried unique molecular identifiers. TCRdb re-analysed the PCR reads in MiXCR, keeping a single row per CDR3 protein. The sample lists about half a million distinct CDR3 sequences; 45% were seen once. The antigens for these receptors are not known. Sequencing used blood. These receptors came from a girl aged 10-17 years with multiple sclerosis.

The chain couples TRBV2 to TRBJ2-6; a weak D match, TRBD1 (6 bases). V shed 5 bases and J shed 4 bases, with 9 bases lying between them. There are 14 residues in the CDR3. Germline V gives CDR1 SNHLY, CDR2 FYNNEI. The CDR3 region has the DNA TGTGCCAGCAGTAAGGACAGAGGGGCCAACGTCCTGACTTTC. Its translation is CASSKDRGANVLTF. The entire variable domain, with the rest obtained from reference TRBV2 and TRBJ2-6, is as follows: EPEVTQTPSHQVTQMGQEVILRCVPISNHLYFYWYRQILGQKVEFLVSFYNNEISEKSEIFDDQFSVERPDGSNFTLKIRSTKLEDSAMYFCASSKDRGANVLTFGAGSRLTVL.

This clonotype came up a few times. The chain joins TRBV7-9 to TRBJ2-1; the D is unclear. The germline gives CDR1 SEHNR, CDR2 FQNEAQ (reference sequence). The CDR3 consists of 14 residues. Trimming left V 1 base short and J 4 bases short, with 8 bases between. The DNA of the CDR3 is TGTGCCAGCAGCTTAGGGAGCCGTTACAATGAGCAGTTCTTC. Translating it yields CASSLGSRYNEQFF.

This clonotype was detected many times. The chain couples TRBV3-1 to TRBJ2-3; 8 bases line up with TRBD2. Trimming at V came to 2 bases and at J to 0 bases, leaving 1 base not matched to a gene. This CDR3 is built from 15 residues. CDR1 is LGHDT and CDR2 is YNNKEL in the germline V gene (reference sequence). The DNA for the CDR3 is TGTGCCAGCAGCCAAACTAGCGGAAGCACAGATACGCAGTATTTT. Residues: CASSQTSGSTDTQYF.

V usage is TRBV10-3 and J usage is TRBJ2-1, with 12 nucleotides matching TRBD1. The CDR3 is made up of 15 amino acids. CDR1 ENHRY and CDR2 SYGVKD come from the germline V gene. V lost 7 bases and J lost 9; bases outside the gene matches: 10. The CDR3 region is CAITSTGTGGFEQFF. DNA of the CDR3: TGTGCCATCACTTCGACCGGGACAGGGGGCTTTGAGCAGTTCTTC.

This rearrangement joins TRBV6-1 to TRBJ2-7, with a weak D call TRBD2 (5 bases). The CDR3 is 14 residues long. V was pared by 6 bases and J by 3 bases, with 15 bases between. The germline gives CDR1 MNHNS, CDR2 SASEGT. The CDR3 coding sequence is TGTGCCAGCAGGCCGGACTGGCTACTCTACGAGCAGTACTTC. This codes for CASRPDWLLYEQYF.

The rearrangement uses TRBV6-6 and TRBJ1-4; D uncertain. The V gene's germline CDR1 is MNHNY and CDR2 SVGAGI (reference sequence). This CDR3 is 13 amino acids long. Trimming took 2 bases from V and 8 from J, leaving 9 bases between them. Written as DNA, the CDR3 is TGTGCCAGCAGTTACCGCGGGGTCGAAAAACTGTTTTTT. It yields the protein CASSYRGVEKLFF.

This clonotype was counted only a few times. This chain connects TRBV4-1 to TRBJ1-2; perhaps TRBD1 as D (6 bases). Trimming removed 0 bases from V and 3 bases from J, with 14 bases in between. Germline assignment: CDR1 MGHRA and CDR2 YSYEKL. The CDR3 consists of 16 residues. CDR3 protein: CASSQEGGRRYYGYTF. The DNA for the CDR3 is TGCGCCAGCAGCCAAGAAGGGGGGCGAAGATACTATGGCTACACCTTC.